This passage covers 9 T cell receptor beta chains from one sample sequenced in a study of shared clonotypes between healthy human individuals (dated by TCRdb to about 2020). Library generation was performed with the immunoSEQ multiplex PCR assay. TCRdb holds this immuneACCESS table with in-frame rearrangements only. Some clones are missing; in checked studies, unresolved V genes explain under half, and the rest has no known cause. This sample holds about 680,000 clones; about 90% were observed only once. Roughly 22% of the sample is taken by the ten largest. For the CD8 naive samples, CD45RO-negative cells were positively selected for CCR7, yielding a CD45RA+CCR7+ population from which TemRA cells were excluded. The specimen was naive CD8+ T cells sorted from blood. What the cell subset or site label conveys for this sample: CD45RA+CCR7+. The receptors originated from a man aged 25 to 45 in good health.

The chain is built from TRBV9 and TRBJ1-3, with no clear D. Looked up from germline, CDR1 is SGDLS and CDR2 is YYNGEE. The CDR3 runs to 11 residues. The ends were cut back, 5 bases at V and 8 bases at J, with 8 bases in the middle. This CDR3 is CASSTADTIYF. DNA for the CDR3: TGTGCCAGCAGTACCGCGGACACCATATATTTT.

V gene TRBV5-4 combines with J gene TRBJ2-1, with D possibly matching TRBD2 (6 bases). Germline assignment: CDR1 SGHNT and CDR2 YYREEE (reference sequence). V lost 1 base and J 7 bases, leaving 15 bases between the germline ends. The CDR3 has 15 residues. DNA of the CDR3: TGTGCCAGCAGCTTGCGTACTAGCTTTATGAATGAGCAGTTCTTC. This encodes CASSLRTSFMNEQFF.

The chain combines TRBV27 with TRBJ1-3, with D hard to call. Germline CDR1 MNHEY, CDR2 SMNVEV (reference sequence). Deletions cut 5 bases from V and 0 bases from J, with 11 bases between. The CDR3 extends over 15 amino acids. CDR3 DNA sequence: TGTGCCAGCAGTCGACAAGGGCACTCTGGAAACACCATATATTTT. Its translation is CASSRQGHSGNTIYF.

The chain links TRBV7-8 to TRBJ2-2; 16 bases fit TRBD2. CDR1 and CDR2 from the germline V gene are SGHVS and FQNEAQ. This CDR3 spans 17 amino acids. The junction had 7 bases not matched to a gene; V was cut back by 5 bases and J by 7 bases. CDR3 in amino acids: CASSRGLAGGPIGELFF. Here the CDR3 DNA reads TGTGCCAGCAGCCGGGGACTAGCGGGAGGGCCTATCGGGGAGCTGTTTTTT.

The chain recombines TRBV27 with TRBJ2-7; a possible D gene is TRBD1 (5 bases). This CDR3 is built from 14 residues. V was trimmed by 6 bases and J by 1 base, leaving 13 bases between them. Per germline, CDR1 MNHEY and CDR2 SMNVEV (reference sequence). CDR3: CASRSAGMSYEQYF. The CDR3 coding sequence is TGTGCCAGCAGGAGTGCAGGGATGTCCTACGAGCAGTACTTC.

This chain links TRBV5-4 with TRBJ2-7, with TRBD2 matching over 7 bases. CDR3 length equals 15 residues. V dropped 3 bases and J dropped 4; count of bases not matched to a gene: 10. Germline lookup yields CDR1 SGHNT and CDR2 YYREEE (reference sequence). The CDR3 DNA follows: TGTGCCAGCAGCTCTCCACTTACGGGGGGTTACGAGCAGTACTTC. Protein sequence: CASSSPLTGGYEQYF.

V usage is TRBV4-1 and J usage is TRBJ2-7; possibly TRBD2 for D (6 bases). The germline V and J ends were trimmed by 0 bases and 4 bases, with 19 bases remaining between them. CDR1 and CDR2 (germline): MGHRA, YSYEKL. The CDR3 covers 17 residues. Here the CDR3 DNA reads TGCGCCAGCAGCCAAGAGGACGGGCAACGGGGGAATTACGAGCAGTACTTC. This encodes CASSQEDGQRGNYEQYF.

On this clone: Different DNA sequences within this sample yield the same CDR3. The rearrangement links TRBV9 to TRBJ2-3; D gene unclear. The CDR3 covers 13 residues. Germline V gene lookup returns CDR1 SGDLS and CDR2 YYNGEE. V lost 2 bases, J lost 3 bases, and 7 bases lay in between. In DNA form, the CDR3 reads TGTGCCAGCAGCGTCGGCAGGACAGATACGCAGTATTTT. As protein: CASSVGRTDTQYF.

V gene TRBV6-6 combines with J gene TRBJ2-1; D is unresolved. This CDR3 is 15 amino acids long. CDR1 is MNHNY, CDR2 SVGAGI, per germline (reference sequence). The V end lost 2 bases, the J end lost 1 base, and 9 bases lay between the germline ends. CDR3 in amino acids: CASSYRPGSYNEQFF. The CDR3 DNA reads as TGTGCCAGCAGTTACCGACCCGGGTCCTACAATGAGCAGTTCTTC.